This T cell receptor (beta chain) was identified in a study of T cell responses to AZD1222 COVID-19 vaccine. Study-wide results and caveats: Most donors were white British, females outnumbered males, and clonal diversity was possibly underestimated. Seropositive AZD1222 recipients at baseline numbered only five or six. Vaccine-related CD4 TCRs covered spike, predominating at 160-218 and 743-854.

V was shortened by 0 bases and J by 4 bases, with 13 bases between the two germline ends. From germline, CDR1 is SGHRS and CDR2 YFSETQ. The CDR3 extends over 16 amino acids. Of note for this clone: What it binds is unknown.

TCRdb's table, derived via immunoSEQ multiplex PCR, lists solely in-frame clones and lacks some. The repertoire holds more than 100,000 clones, 65% to 90% seen once, with 7.9% in the top ten. This sequence joins TRBV5-1 and TRBJ2-2; possible D gene TRBD1, 6 bases. The sample consisted of peripheral blood, taken 28 days after the second dose of the MenACWY control vaccine. The origin of this receptor is an adult who received the MenACWY meningococcal vaccine as a control. The CDR3 nucleotides are TGCGCCAGCAGCTTGGCACAGGGTTGGGCCACCGGGGAGCTGTTTTTT. Translated, it gives CASSLAQGWATGELFF.